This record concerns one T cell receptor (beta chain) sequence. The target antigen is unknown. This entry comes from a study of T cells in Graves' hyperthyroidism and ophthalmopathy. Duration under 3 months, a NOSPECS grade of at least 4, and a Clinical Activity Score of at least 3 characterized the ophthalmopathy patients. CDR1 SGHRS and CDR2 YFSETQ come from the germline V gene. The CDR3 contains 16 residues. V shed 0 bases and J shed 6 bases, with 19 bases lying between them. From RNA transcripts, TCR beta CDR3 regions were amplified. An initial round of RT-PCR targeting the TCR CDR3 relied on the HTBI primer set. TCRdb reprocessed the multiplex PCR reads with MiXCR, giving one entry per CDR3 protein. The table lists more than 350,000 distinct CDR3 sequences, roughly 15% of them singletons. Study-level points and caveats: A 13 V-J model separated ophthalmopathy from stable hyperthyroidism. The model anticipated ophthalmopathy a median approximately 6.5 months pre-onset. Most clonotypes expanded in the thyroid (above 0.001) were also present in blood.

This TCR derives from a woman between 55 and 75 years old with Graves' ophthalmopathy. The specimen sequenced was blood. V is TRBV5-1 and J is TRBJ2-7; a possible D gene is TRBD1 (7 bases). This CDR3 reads CASSLEPGGTYAEQYF. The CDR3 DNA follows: TGCGCCAGCAGCTTGGAACCAGGGGGGACCTACGCCGAGCAGTACTTC. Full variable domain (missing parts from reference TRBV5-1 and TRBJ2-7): KAGVTQTPRYLIKTRGQQVTLSCSPISGHRSVSWYQQTPGQGLQFLFEYFSETQRNKGNFPGRFSGRQFSNSRSEMNVSTLELGDSALYLCASSLEPGGTYAEQYFGPGTRLTVT.